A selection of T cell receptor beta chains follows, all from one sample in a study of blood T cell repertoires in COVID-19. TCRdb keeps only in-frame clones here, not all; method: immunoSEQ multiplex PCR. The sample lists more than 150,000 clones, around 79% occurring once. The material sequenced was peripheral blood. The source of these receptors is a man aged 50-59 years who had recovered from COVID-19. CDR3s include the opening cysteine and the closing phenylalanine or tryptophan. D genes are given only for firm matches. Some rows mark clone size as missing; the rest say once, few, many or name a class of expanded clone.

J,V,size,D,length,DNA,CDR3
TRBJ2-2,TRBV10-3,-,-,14,TGTGCCATCAGTGATGGAGAGTACACCGGGGAGCTGTTTTTT,CAISDGEYTGELFF
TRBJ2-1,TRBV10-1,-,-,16,TGCGCCAGCAGTGAAGTACGGGGTAGGGCCGGAGGGGAGCAGTTCTTC,CASSEVRGRAGGEQFF
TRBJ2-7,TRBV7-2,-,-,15,TGTGCCAGCAGCTTAGAGTGGCGGCGAACGGGCGAGCAGTACTTC,CASSLEWRRTGEQYF
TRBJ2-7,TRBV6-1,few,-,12,TGTGCCAGCAGTGAAATCGCCTACGAGCAGTACTTC,CASSEIAYEQYF
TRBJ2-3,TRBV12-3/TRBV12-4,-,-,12,TGTGCCAGCAGCTTAGTGGAGAATACGCAGTATTTT,CASSLVENTQYF
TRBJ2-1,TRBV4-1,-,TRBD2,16,TGCGCCAGCAGCCAACCGACTAGCGGACACCTCAATGAGCAGTTCTTC,CASSQPTSGHLNEQFF
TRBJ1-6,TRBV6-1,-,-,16,TGTGCCAGCAGTGAAATTCTTGGGGCAGGGGAATCACCCCTCCACTTT,CASSEILGAGESPLHF
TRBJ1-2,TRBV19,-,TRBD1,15,TGTGCCAGTAGTCTACGAGGACAGGGAACCTATGGCTACACCTTC,CASSLRGQGTYGYTF
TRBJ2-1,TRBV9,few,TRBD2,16,TGTGCCAGCAGCGTGGGGGGAGGGAAGGTCTGGAATGAGCAGTTCTTC,CASSVGGGKVWNEQFF
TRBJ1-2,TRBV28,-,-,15,TGTGCCAGCAGCAAAGGGCCAGGGGTCCGCTATGGCTACACCTTC,CASSKGPGVRYGYTF
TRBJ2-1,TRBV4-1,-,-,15,TGCGCCAGCAGCCCTTGGACAGGGAGGGACAATGAGCAGTTCTTC,CASSPWTGRDNEQFF
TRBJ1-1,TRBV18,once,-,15,TGTGCCAGCTCACCAGCGGACAAGCCGAACACTGAAGCTTTCTTT,CASSPADKPNTEAFF
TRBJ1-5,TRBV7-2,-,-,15,TGTGCCAGCAGCTTCAGGGCTGGTGGCAATCAGCCCCAGCATTTT,CASSFRAGGNQPQHF
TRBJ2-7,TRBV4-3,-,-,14,TGCGCCAGCAGCCAAGGGTCGAGCTCCTACGAGCAGTACTTC,CASSQGSSSYEQYF
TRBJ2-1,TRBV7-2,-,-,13,TGTGCCAGCAGCTTAGAGTCGGTCAATGAGCAGTTCTTC,CASSLESVNEQFF
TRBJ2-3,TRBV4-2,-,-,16,TGTGCCAGCAGCCAAGAATTTCTGACAGCCACAGATACGCAGTATTTT,CASSQEFLTATDTQYF
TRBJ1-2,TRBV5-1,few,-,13,TGCGCCAGCAGCTTGACAGTGAACTATGGCTACACCTTC,CASSLTVNYGYTF
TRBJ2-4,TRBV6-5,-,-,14,TGTGCCAGCAGTTACTCCGGGAGTCGGGACATTCAGTACTTC,CASSYSGSRDIQYF
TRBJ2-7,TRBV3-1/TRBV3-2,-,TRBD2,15,TGTGCCAGCAGCCAAGATCTAGCGGGAGGCTACGAGCAGTACTTC,CASSQDLAGGYEQYF
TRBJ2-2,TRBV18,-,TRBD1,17,TGTGCCAGCTCGCAAGAACACCGGGACAGGGATACCGGGGAGCTGTTTTTT,CASSQEHRDRDTGELFF
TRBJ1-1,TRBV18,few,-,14,TGTGCCAGCTCACCAATGGCAGGGAACACTGAAGCTTTCTTT,CASSPMAGNTEAFF
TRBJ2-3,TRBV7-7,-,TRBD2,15,TGTGCCAGCAGCTCCGGACTAGCGGTTCAGGATACGCAGTATTTT,CASSSGLAVQDTQYF
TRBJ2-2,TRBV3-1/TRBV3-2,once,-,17,TGTGCCAGCACCCGAGGGGGAGCGGACACGAACACCGGGGAGCTGTTTTTT,CASTRGGADTNTGELFF
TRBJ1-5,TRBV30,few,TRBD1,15,TGTGCCTGGCGACAATCGGGACAGGGAGGTCAGCCCCAGCATTTT,CAWRQSGQGGQPQHF
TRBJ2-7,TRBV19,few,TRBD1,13,TGTGCCAGTAGTCCCGGGACAGGAGACGAGCAGTACTTC,CASSPGTGDEQYF
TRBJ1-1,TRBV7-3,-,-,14,TGTGCCAGCAGCTTACAGGATCGGCACACTGAAGCTTTCTTT,CASSLQDRHTEAFF
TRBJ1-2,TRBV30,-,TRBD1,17,TGTGCCTGGAGTGACCAGACAGGGTTAGCTGGTAACTATGGCTACACCTTC,CAWSDQTGLAGNYGYTF
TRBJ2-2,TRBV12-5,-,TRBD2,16,TGTGCTAGTGGTTTCCCAGGACTCAAGCGGGACGGGGAGCTGTTTTTT,CASGFPGLKRDGELFF
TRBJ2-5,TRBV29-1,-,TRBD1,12,TGCAGCGTCGCACAGGGGATGGAGACCCAGTACTTC,CSVAQGMETQYF
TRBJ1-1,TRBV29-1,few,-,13,TGCAGCGTCGAACCCAACGGGAACACTGAAGCTTTCTTT,CSVEPNGNTEAFF